This T cell receptor beta chain came from a study of blood T cell repertoires in COVID-19. Study-level information: Spain, Italy and the United States supplied samples that represented acute and convalescent COVID-19. T cells, B-cell-depleted T cells, or PBMCs supplied cDNA or gDNA.

Trimming left V 4 bases short and J 5 bases short, with 18 bases between. Germline lookup yields CDR1 MNHEY and CDR2 SMNVEV (reference sequence). The CDR3 spans 17 residues. The authors' processing: Reference gene primer amplification gave nucleated cell count estimates. The data were produced by immunoSEQ multiplex PCR, yet TCRdb's version contains in-frame clones alone and is incomplete. V, J and clone size reflect that table, while D and trimming were determined from the DNA. The repertoire holds around 100,000 clones, with about nine tenths as singletons. This sequence was found in a young man with acute or convalescent COVID-19. The sample was peripheral blood. The gene calls are TRBV27 and TRBJ1-6; D gene ambiguous. CDR3 residues: CASSSFLRHSHNSPLHF. DNA of the CDR3: TGTGCCAGCAGTTCATTCTTACGACACTCTCATAATTCACCCCTCCACTTT.